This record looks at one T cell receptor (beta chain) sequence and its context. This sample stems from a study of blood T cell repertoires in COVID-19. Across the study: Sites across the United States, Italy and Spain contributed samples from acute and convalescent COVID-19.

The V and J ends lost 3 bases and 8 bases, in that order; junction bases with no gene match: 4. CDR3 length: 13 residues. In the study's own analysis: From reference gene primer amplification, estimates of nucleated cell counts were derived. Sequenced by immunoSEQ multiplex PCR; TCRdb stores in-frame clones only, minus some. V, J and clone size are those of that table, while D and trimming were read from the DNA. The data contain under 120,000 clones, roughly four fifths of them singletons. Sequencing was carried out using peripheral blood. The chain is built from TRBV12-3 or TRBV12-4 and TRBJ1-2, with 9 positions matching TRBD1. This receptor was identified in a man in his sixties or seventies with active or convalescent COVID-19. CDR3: CASSFETGGGYTF. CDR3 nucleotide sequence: TGTGCCAGCAGTTTCGAGACAGGGGGGGGCTACACCTTC.